The 23 T cell receptor beta chains listed next were all sequenced from one sample in a study of regulatory T cells in long-lasting Graves disease (dated by TCRdb to the early 2020s). The time point label on this specimen signifies: newly diagnosed GD, antithyroid drugs for less than 3 months. For both TCR sequencing and RNA sequencing, RNA was extracted from PBMCs using TRIzol. Receptors were amplified or captured by multiplex PCR. This sample was sequenced with an Illumina HiSeq 4000. CDR3 regions were amplified by Arm-PCR with iRepertoire HTBI primers to construct TCR beta libraries. TCRdb took the public reads, trimmed them with fastp at Q25, ran MiXCR for clone calling and kept in-frame beta chains. CDR3 protein duplicates are merged, each entry listing the most common genes and DNA. This sample lists about 540,000 distinct CDR3 sequences; roughly 12% were detected once. The ten largest clones represent more than 8.5% of the sample.

These data also formed part of another study, on T cells in Graves' hyperthyroidism and ophthalmopathy.

The specimen comprised peripheral blood mononuclear cells (PBMCs), sampled at new diagnosis, from a patient treated with antithyroid drugs. The receptors come from a man in his thirties or forties with Graves disease. Donor details come from another sample of the same person, matched by shared clones.

This clonotype was observed at least ten times. The V gene is TRBV18, the J gene TRBJ1-1; D gene unclear. With 0 bases removed from V and 4 bases from J, the gap between germline ends came to 9 bases. This CDR3 region has 14 residues. Germline V gene sequence: CDR1 KGHSH, CDR2 LQKENI. CDR3 amino acids: CASSPPAGITEAFF. The CDR3, as DNA: TGTGCCAGCTCACCACCGGCGGGAATCACTGAAGCTTTCTTT. Looking up the rest from reference TRBV18 and TRBJ1-1 gives the full variable domain: NAGVMQNPRHLVRRRGQEARLRCSPMKGHSHVYWYRQLPEEGLKFMVYLQKENIIDESGMPKERFSAEFPKEGPSILRIQQVVRGDSAAYFCASSPPAGITEAFFGQGTRLTVV.

This clonotype was seen repeatedly, ten times or more. J is TRBJ2-2 and V is TRBV6-1; possibly TRBD1 for D (7 bases). The CDR3 covers 15 residues. Germline V lookup: CDR1 MNHNS, CDR2 SASEGT. Trimming pared 6 bases from V and 5 bases from J, leaving 16 bases between. The CDR3 sequence is CASSSRRGRTGELFF. The CDR3 coding sequence is TGTGCCAGCAGCTCCCGGAGGGGGCGTACCGGGGAGCTGTTTTTT.

This chain links TRBV13 with TRBJ2-7; 12 nucleotides match TRBD2. The CDR3 spans 15 residues. Unmatched junction bases numbered 11, after V lost 5 bases and J lost 9 bases. CDR1 and CDR2 from the germline V gene are PRHDT and FYEKMQ (reference sequence). DNA of the CDR3: TGTGCCAGCAGCGGCCGGACTAGCGGGAACTCCGCGCAGTACTTC. Residues: CASSGRTSGNSAQYF.

This clonotype was seen ten or more times. This chain connects TRBV7-2 to TRBJ2-3; D is possibly TRBD2 (6 bases). The CDR3 has 14 residues. Trimming removed 5 bases at V and 3 bases at J, with 12 bases between. Germline V gene data show CDR1 as SGHTA and CDR2 as FQGNSA. The DNA of the CDR3 is TGTGCCAGCAGCGGAAGCGGGTATACAGATACGCAGTATTTT. Translating it yields CASSGSGYTDTQYF.

V usage is TRBV20-1 and J usage is TRBJ2-7; 8 positions match TRBD1. The CDR3 has 15 amino acids. With 0 bases clipped from V and 3 bases from J, the junction kept 7 bases outside the gene matches. Germline assignment: CDR1 DFQATT and CDR2 SNEGSKA (reference sequence). CDR3 sequence reads: CSARDTGTGYYEQYF. CDR3 coding DNA: TGCAGTGCTAGAGACACCGGGACAGGATACTACGAGCAGTACTTC.

The table lists this clonotype with a few counts. The chain links TRBV29-1 to TRBJ1-1; D is uncertain. Germline V lookup: CDR1 SQVTM, CDR2 ANQGSEA. The CDR3 extends over 12 amino acids. With 6 bases removed from V and 6 bases from J, the gap between germline ends came to 14 bases. The CDR3 is CSVNLGGAEAFF. The CDR3 bases are TGCAGCGTCAACTTAGGTGGGGCTGAAGCTTTCTTT.

V gene TRBV25-1 combines with J gene TRBJ2-6, with 7 bases identical to TRBD1. After removal of 3 bases from V and 4 bases from J, the junction contained 6 bases not matched to a gene. This CDR3 region has 16 residues. The germline CDR1 and CDR2 sequences are MGHDK and SYGVNS. DNA of the CDR3: TGTGCCAGCAGTGACGACGGGACAGTGGGGGCCAACGTCCTGACTTTC. Its protein is CASSDDGTVGANVLTF.

This clonotype was counted between two and nine times. J is TRBJ1-4 and V is TRBV4-2, with 7 bases matching TRBD1. Trimming cost V 2 bases and J 8 bases; bases outside gene matches: 5. CDR3 length: 14 residues. CDR1 and CDR2 (germline): LGHNA, YNFKEQ. This CDR3 reads CASSQPTGAEKLFF. DNA of the CDR3: TGTGCCAGCAGCCAACCTACAGGGGCCGAAAAACTGTTTTTT.

A few counts support this clonotype. Here the CDR3 reads CSAARTSGNHEQFF. CDR3 in DNA: TGCAGTGCTGCCCGGACTAGCGGGAATCATGAGCAGTTCTTC. The gene calls are TRBV20-1 and TRBJ2-1, with 12 bases identical to TRBD2. V shed 5 bases, J shed 8 bases, and the junction held 7 bases outside the gene matches. Germline V gene data show CDR1 as DFQATT and CDR2 as SNEGSKA (reference sequence). This CDR3 has 14 residues.

The chain is built from TRBV18 and TRBJ1-2; D is unresolved. The V and J ends lost 2 bases and 0 bases respectively, with 10 bases between them. This CDR3 region has 15 residues. Germline values: CDR1 KGHSH, CDR2 LQKENI. CDR3 amino acids: CASSPSAGPNYGYTF. CDR3 DNA: TGTGCCAGCTCACCATCCGCAGGCCCTAACTATGGCTACACCTTC.

In this sample, this clonotype turned up many times. This chain joins TRBV20-1 and TRBJ2-1; 8 bases fit TRBD2. V was pared by 0 bases and J by 9 bases, with 10 bases of the junction left unmatched. This CDR3 has 15 amino acids. Germline V gives CDR1 DFQATT, CDR2 SNEGSKA (reference sequence). The CDR3 DNA reads as TGCAGTGCTAGAGATCTCGCCAGCGGGAGTTTTGAGCAGTTCTTC. Its protein product is CSARDLASGSFEQFF.

This clonotype was counted at least ten times. The genes are TRBV19 and TRBJ2-7, with no clear D. Trimming cost V 2 bases and J 0 bases, with 8 bases left between them. Germline V gene data show CDR1 as LNHDA and CDR2 as SQIVND (reference sequence). This CDR3 comprises 14 residues. The CDR3 region is CASSIQQSSYEQYF. The CDR3 DNA reads TGTGCCAGTAGTATACAACAGAGCTCCTACGAGCAGTACTTC.

This clonotype was detected many times. The chain carries TRBV7-2 and TRBJ2-7; TRBD2 matches at 11 bases. The CDR3 runs 15 residues. CDR1 and CDR2 from the germline V gene are SGHTA and FQGNSA. V trimming: 5 bases; J trimming: 6 bases; junction bases outside the gene matches: 9. The CDR3 protein is CASSQTSGAPLEQYF. CDR3 DNA sequence: TGTGCCAGCAGCCAGACTAGCGGGGCCCCCCTCGAGCAGTACTTC. The full variable domain, in which reference TRBV7-2 and TRBJ2-7 provide the parts outside the CDR3, is GAGVSQSPSNKVTEKGKDVELRCDPISGHTALYWYRQSLGQGLEFLIYFQGNSAPDKSGLPSDRFSAERTGGSVSTLTIQRTQQEDSAVYLCASSQTSGAPLEQYFGPGTRLTVT.

The CDR3 DNA sequence: TGTGCCAGCAGCCAAGTAGGAGACGGGCACTACGAGCAGTACTTC. Amino acids: CASSQVGDGHYEQYF. V gene TRBV3-1 combines with J gene TRBJ2-7; D gene unclear. Germline CDR1 reads LGHDT; CDR2 reads YNNKEL (reference sequence). The CDR3 is 15 amino acids. V was trimmed by 1 base and J by 3 bases, leaving 13 bases between them.

This clonotype came up many times. The rearrangement links TRBV13 to TRBJ2-6, with no clear D. V was clipped by 3 bases and J by 0 bases, with 6 bases between them. CDR1 is PRHDT and CDR2 is FYEKMQ in the germline V gene (reference sequence). The CDR3 sequence is 15 residues long. The CDR3 spells CASSLLLSGANVLTF. CDR3 nucleotides: TGTGCCAGCAGCTTGCTGCTCTCTGGGGCCAACGTCCTGACTTTC.

This clonotype was picked up many times. The chain has TRBV7-9 and TRBJ2-5; 9 positions agree with TRBD1. Trimming took 5 bases from V and 4 from J; bases not matched to a gene: 5. CDR1 SEHNR and CDR2 FQNEAQ come from the germline V gene (reference sequence). This CDR3 has 14 residues. This CDR3 is CASSHDRGGETQYF. In DNA, the CDR3 is TGTGCCAGCAGCCACGACAGGGGGGGAGAGACCCAGTACTTC. Based on the CDR3 plus reference TRBV7-9 and TRBJ2-5, the full variable domain is DTGVSQNPRHKITKRGQNVTFRCDPISEHNRLYWYRQTLGQGPEFLTYFQNEAQLEKSRLLSDRFSAERPKGSFSTLEIQRTEQGDSAMYLCASSHDRGGETQYFGPGTRLLVL.

This clonotype was seen more than once but under ten times. The chain joins TRBV4-1 to TRBJ1-5; D is undetermined. There are 14 residues in the CDR3. Germline CDR1 is MGHRA and CDR2 is YSYEKL. Trimming shortened V by 2 bases and J by 3 bases, and 8 bases separated the two germline ends. This CDR3 is CASSQTSLNQPQHF. CDR3 in DNA: TGCGCCAGCAGCCAAACCAGCCTCAATCAGCCCCAGCATTTT.

This clonotype occurred many times. The CDR3 bases are TGTGCCTGGAGCATTAACAGCTATGGCTACACCTTC. Translation gives CAWSINSYGYTF. The genes are TRBV30 and TRBJ1-2; no clear D gene. The CDR3 contains 12 residues. V was pared by 3 bases and J by 4 bases, with 9 bases between. CDR1 GTSNPN and CDR2 SVGIG come from the germline V gene (reference sequence).

This clonotype has only a few counts. The rearrangement joins TRBV11-2 to TRBJ2-3, with TRBD2 matching over 8 bases. There are 16 residues in the CDR3. Germline values: CDR1 SGHAT, CDR2 FQNNGV. J lost 0 bases, V lost 1 base, and 3 bases had no gene match. CDR3: CASSLVAGISTDTQYF. The CDR3, as DNA: TGTGCCAGCAGCTTAGTAGCGGGGATTAGCACAGATACGCAGTATTTT.

This chain connects TRBV11-2 to TRBJ2-3; D perhaps matches TRBD2 (5 bases). This CDR3 has 17 amino acids. The germline gives CDR1 SGHAT, CDR2 FQNNGV. The V end was cut by 5 bases, the J end by 1 base, with 19 bases between. CDR3 residues: CASSQEDLGLGTDTQYF. CDR3 DNA sequence: TGTGCCAGCAGCCAAGAGGATCTAGGACTGGGCACAGATACGCAGTATTTT.

This clonotype was seen repeatedly, ten times or more. This chain links TRBV5-5 with TRBJ2-3; D is unresolved. CDR3 length equals 13 residues. Between the trimmed V and J ends, which lost 9 bases and 3 bases, there was a span of 14 bases. CDR1 and CDR2 (germline): SGHKS, YYEKEE (reference sequence). The CDR3 region has the DNA TGTGCCAATCAAGTGATGGGGACAGATACGCAGTATTTT. This translates into CANQVMGTDTQYF. Complete variable domain (other parts from reference TRBV5-5 and TRBJ2-3): DAGVTQSPTHLIKTRGQQVTLRCSPISGHKSVSWYQQVLGQGPQFIFQYYEKEERGRGNFPDRFSARQFPNYSSELNVNALLLGDSALYLCANQVMGTDTQYFGPGTRLTVL.

J is TRBJ2-3 and V is TRBV12-3 or TRBV12-4; 7 bases map to TRBD1. V was clipped by 6 bases and J by 2 bases; unmatched bases: 11. CDR3 length: 16 amino acids. The CDR3 region is CASSPTGVKVTDTQYF. CDR3 in DNA: TGTGCCAGCAGCCCAACAGGGGTAAAGGTCACAGATACGCAGTATTTT.

This clonotype appeared many times. This rearrangement joins TRBV29-1 to TRBJ2-2; TRBD1 matches at 8 bases. The CDR3 totals 14 residues. The germline V gene encodes CDR1 SQVTM and CDR2 ANQGSEA. With V trimmed by 6 bases and J by 7 bases, 10 bases remained unmatched. CDR3 protein: CSVLRQGLSGELFF. The CDR3 region has the DNA TGCAGCGTCTTACGACAGGGGTTGAGCGGGGAGCTGTTTTTT.